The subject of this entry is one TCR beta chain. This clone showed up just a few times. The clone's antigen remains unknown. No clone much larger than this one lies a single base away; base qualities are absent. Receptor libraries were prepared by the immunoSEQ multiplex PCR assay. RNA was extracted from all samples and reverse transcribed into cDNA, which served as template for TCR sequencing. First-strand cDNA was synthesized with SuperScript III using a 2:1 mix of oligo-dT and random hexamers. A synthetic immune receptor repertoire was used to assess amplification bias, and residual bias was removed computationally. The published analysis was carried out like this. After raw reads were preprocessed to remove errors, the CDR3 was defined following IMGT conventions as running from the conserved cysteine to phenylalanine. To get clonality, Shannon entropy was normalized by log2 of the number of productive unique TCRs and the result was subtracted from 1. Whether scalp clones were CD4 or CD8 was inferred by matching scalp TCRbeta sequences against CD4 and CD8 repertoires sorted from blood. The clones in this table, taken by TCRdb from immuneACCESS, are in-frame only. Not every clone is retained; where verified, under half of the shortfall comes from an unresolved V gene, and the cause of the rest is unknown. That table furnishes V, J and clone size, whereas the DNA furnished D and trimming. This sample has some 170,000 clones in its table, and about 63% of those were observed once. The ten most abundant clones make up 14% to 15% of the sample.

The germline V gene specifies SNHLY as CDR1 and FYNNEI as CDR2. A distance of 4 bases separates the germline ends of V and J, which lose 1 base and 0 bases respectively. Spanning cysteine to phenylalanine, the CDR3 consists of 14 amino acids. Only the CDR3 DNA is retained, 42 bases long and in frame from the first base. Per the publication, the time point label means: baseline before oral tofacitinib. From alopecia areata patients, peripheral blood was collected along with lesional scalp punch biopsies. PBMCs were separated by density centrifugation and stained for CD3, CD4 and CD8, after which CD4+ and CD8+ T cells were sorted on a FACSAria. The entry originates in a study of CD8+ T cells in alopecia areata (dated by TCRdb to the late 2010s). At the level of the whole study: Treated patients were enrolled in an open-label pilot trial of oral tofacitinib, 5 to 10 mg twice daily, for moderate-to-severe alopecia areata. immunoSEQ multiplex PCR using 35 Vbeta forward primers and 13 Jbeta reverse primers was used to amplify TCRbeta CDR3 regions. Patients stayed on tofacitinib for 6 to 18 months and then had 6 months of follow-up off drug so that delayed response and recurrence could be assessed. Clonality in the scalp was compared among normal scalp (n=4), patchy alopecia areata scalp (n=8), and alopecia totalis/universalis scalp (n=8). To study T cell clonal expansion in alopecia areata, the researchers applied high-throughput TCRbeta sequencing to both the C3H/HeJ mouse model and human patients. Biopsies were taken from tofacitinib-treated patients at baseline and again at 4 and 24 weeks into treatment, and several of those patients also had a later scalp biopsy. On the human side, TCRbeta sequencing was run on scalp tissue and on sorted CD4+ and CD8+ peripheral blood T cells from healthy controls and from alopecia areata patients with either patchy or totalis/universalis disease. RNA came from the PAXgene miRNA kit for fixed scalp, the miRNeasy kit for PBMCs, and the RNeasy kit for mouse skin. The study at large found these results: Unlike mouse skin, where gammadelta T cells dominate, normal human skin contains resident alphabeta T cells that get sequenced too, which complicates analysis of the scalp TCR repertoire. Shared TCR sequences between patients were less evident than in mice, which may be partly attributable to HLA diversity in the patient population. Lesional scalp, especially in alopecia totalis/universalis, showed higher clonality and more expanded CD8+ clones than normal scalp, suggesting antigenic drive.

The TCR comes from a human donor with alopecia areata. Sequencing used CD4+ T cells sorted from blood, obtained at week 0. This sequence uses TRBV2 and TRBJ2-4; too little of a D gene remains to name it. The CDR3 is CASSEDLAKNIQYF. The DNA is TGTGCCAGCAGTGAAGATTTAGCCAAAAACATTCAGTACTTC.